This TCR beta chain was sequenced for a study of technical replicates of blood from a handful of donors. Germline lookup yields CDR1 SGDLS and CDR2 YYNGEE. The CDR3 is 16 residues long. V lost 4 bases and J 1 base, leaving 18 bases between the germline ends. The protocol was immunoSEQ multiplex PCR, while the TCRdb copy is restricted to in-frame clones and leaves out a portion. The repertoire consists of approximately 79,000 clones, with 95% to 98% occurring once and the leading ten covering 0.3% to 0.35%. The clonotype originates from a human donor in good health. Sequenced material: T cells isolated from PBMCs. The J gene is TRBJ2-7, the V gene TRBV9; a weak D match, TRBD1 (6 bases). CDR3 nucleotide sequence: TGTGCCAGCAGCCACGCCCTGGACAGCAGTTCCTACGAGCAGTACTTC. Protein: CASSHALDSSSYEQYF.